The entry below describes one TCR beta chain. Its antigen target is currently unknown. Per-nucleotide qualities are absent, and no much larger clonotype sits a single base away. Another Seattle source contributed samples from volunteer blood donors who had recovered from COVID-19. Each collaborating institution followed its own protocols to collect whole blood in K2EDTA tubes. For TCRbeta analysis, collaborators shipped samples in one of three forms: frozen whole blood, isolated PBMCs, or DNA extracted from either of those sample types. V loses 5 bases at its end and J loses 5 bases; junction bases beyond the gene matches: 8. The CDR3 spans 14 residues, from the cysteine through the phenylalanine. Only the CDR3 DNA stays, 42 bases, in frame from base 1. CDR1 is given as SGHTA and CDR2 as FQGTGA, both from the germline V gene. TCRbeta CDR3 regions were amplified from genomic DNA using the immunoSEQ Assay, a bias-controlled multiplex PCR. In the source study's methods: Within the assay, amplification of reference gene primers was used to estimate how many nucleated cells each sample contained. To quantify the absolute abundance of each unique TCRbeta CDR3 rearrangement, sequence reads were collapsed and filtered. For each sample, productive Simpson clonality was calculated by taking the square root of Simpson's diversity index across productive rearrangements. The immuneACCESS repertoire file appears here via TCRdb, limited to in-frame rearrangements. These files lack a portion of the clones; in checked studies, under half of the deficit traces to unresolved V genes, and the cause of the others is not known. For V, J and clone size, that table is used; D and trimming come from the DNA. The table for this sample lists hundreds of thousands of clones; about nine tenths of them were counted only once. Jointly, the top ten make up about 1.4% of the sample.

This sample was included in a study of blood T cell repertoires in COVID-19 (dated by TCRdb to about 2020). General notes on the study: The collaborator samples originated in the United States, Italy and Spain and spanned the acute and convalescent phases of COVID-19. The material from the prospective study consisted of cDNA or gDNA derived from T cells, B-cell-depleted T cells, or PBMCs. Deeply sampled blood TCRbeta repertoires from subjects exposed to, actively infected with, or recovered from COVID-19 were included in the dataset. A freely available public database, intended as a resource for researchers studying the immune response to SARS-CoV-2, is where the repertoires were released. The samples were drawn from the first 160 participants of the ongoing ImmuneRACE study and from some 1,300 subjects provided by 6 global collaborators. The sample metadata nearly always contained a de-identified subject ID, COVID-19 status, age in years and sex. Where available, HLA class I and class II types were taken from metadata supplied by the sample provider and were not determined by assay-based typing. The full study reports these points: The quantity of clinical and demographic metadata differed by source and by participant and was supplied without curation.

The sequenced sample consisted of peripheral blood. This clonotype originated in a woman aged 40 to 50 who had recovered from COVID-19. This chain joins TRBV7-3 to TRBJ2-5; 7 bases in the middle match TRBD1. The CDR3 loop reads CASSLYDRVETQYF. In nucleotides, the sequence is TGTGCCAGCAGCCTATACGACAGGGTCGAGACCCAGTACTTC.